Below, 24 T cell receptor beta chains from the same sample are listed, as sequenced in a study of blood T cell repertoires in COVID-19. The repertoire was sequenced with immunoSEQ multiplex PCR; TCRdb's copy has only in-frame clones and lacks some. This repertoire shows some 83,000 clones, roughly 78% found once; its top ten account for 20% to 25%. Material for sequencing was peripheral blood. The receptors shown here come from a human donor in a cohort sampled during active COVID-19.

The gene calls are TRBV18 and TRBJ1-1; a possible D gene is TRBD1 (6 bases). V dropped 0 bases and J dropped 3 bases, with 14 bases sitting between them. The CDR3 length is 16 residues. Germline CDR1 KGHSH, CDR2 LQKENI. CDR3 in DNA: TGTGCCAGCTCACCACCGGGGGCAGGCGGTCACACTGAAGCTTTCTTT. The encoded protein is CASSPPGAGGHTEAFF.

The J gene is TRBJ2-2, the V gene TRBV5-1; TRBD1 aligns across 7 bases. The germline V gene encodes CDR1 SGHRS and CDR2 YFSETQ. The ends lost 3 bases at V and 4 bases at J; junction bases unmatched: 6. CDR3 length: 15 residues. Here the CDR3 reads CASSSRQGGTGELFF. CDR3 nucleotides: TGCGCCAGCAGCTCGAGACAGGGCGGCACCGGGGAGCTGTTTTTT.

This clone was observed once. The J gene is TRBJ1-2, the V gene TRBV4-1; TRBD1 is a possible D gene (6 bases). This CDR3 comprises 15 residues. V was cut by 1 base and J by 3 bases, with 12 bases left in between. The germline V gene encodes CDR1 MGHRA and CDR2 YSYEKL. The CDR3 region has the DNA TGCGCCAGCAGCCAAGTGATGACAGGCGACTATGGCTACACCTTC. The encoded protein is CASSQVMTGDYGYTF.

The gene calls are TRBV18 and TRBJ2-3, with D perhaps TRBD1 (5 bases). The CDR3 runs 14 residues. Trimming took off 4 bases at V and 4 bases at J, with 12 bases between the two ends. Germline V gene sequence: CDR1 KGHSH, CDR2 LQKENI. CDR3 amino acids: CASSQQSGSDTQYF. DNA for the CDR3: TGTGCCAGCTCACAACAGTCAGGGTCAGATACGCAGTATTTT.

DNA of the CDR3: TGTGCCAGCTCATCTGAGCGGGGGGGGCCGCGGGAGCAGTACTTC. Translating it yields CASSSERGGPREQYF. The chain uses TRBV18 and TRBJ2-7, with 10 bases fitting TRBD2. V dropped 5 bases and J dropped 7; count of bases not matched to a gene: 11. CDR3 length: 15 residues. Germline CDR1 reads KGHSH; CDR2 reads LQKENI.

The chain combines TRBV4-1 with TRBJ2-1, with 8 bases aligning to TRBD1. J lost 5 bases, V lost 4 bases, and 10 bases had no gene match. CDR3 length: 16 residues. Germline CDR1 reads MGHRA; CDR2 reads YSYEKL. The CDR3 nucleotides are TGCGCCAGCAGCCTAAAACAGGGGGATTCCCACAATGAGCAGTTCTTC. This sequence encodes CASSLKQGDSHNEQFF.

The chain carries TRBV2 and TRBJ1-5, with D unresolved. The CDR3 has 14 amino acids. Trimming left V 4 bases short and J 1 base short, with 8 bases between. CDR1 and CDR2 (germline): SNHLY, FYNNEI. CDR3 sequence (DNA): TGTGCCAGCAGTGGGGCTATGAGCAATCAGCCCCAGCATTTT. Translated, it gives CASSGAMSNQPQHF.

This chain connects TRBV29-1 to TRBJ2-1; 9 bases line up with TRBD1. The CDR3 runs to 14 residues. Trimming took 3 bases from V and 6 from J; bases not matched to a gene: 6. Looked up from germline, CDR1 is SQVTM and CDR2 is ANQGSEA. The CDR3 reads CSVDTGTGSNEQFF. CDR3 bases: TGCAGCGTTGACACCGGGACAGGGAGCAATGAGCAGTTCTTC.

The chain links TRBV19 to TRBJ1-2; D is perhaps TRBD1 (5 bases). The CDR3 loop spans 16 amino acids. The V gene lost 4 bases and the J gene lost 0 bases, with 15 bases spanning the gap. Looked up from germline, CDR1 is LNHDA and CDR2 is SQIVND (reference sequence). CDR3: CASSNQATGTNYGYTF. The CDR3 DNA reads TGTGCCAGTAGTAACCAGGCAACAGGAACTAACTATGGCTACACCTTC.

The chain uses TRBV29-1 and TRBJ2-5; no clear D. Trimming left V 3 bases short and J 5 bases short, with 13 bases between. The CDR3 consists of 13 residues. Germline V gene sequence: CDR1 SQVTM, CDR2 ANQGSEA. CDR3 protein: CSVDKTSRETQYF. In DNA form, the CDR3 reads TGCAGCGTTGATAAAACCTCTCGGGAGACCCAGTACTTC.

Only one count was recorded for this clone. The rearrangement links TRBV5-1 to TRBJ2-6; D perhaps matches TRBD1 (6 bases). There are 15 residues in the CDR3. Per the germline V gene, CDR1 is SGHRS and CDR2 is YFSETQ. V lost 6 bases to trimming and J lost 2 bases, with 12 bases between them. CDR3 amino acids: CASTPGVTGANVLTF. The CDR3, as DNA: TGCGCCAGCACGCCAGGGGTTACTGGGGCCAACGTCCTGACTTTC.

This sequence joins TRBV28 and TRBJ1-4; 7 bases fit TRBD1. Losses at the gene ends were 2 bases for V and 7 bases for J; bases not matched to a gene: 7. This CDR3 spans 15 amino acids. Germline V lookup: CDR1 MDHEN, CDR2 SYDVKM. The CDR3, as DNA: TGTGCCAGCAGTTTACGGGCTCACAGGGGTGAAAAACTGTTTTTT. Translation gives CASSLRAHRGEKLFF.

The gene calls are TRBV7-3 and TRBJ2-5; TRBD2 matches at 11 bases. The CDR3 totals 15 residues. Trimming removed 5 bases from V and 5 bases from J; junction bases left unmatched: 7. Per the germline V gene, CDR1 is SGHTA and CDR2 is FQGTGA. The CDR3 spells CASSPTSGGWETQYF. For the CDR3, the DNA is TGTGCCAGCAGCCCCACTAGCGGGGGCTGGGAGACCCAGTACTTC. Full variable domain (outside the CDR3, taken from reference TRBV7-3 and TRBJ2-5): GAGVSQTPSNKVTEKGKYVELRCDPISGHTALYWYRQSLGQGPEFLIYFQGTGAADDSGLPNDRFFAVRPEGSVSTLKIQRTERGDSAVYLCASSPTSGGWETQYFGPGTRLLVL.

In DNA, the CDR3 is TGCGCCAGCAGCCCCGGGACAGGAACTAATCCTGAAGCTTTCTTT. This sequence encodes CASSPGTGTNPEAFF. The chain carries TRBV5-1 and TRBJ1-1; 8 positions match TRBD1. The CDR3 contains 15 residues. The germline V gene encodes CDR1 SGHRS and CDR2 YFSETQ. V lost 4 bases, J lost 6 bases, and 11 bases stayed unmatched.

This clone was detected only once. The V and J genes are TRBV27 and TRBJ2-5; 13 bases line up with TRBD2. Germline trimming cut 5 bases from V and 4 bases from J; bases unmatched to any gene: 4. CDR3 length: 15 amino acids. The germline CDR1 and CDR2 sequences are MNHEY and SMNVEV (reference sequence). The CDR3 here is CASSPRLAGGETQYF. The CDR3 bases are TGTGCCAGCAGTCCGCGACTAGCGGGGGGAGAGACCCAGTACTTC.

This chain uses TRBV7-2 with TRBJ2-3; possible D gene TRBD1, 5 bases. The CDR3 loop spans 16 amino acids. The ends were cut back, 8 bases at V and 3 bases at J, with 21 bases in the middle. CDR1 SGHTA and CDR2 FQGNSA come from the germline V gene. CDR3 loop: CASSVAQAGRTDTQYF. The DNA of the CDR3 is TGTGCCAGCTCTGTAGCCCAGGCAGGGCGGACAGATACGCAGTATTTT.

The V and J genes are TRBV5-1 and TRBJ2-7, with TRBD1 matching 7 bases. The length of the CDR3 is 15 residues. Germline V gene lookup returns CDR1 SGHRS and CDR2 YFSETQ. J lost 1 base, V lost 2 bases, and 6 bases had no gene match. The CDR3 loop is CASSFKTGLSYEQYF. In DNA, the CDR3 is TGCGCCAGCAGCTTTAAGACAGGGTTGTCCTACGAGCAGTACTTC.

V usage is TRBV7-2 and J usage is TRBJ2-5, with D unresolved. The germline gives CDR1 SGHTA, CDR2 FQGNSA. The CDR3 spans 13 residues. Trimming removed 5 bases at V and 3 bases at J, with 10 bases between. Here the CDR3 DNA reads TGTGCCAGCAGCGAAGTGATAGAAGAGACCCAGTACTTC. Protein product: CASSEVIEETQYF.

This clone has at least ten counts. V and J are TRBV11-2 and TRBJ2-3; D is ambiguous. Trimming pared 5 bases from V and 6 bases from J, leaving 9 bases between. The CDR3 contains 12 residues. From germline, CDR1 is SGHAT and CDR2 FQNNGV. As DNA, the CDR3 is TGTGCCAGCAGCCGAAACATTGATACGCAGTATTTT. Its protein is CASSRNIDTQYF.

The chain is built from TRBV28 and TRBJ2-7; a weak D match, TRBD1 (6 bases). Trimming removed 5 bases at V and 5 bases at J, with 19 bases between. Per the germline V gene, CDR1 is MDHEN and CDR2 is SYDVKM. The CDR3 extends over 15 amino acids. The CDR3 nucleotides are TGTGCCAGCAGTCGAAGCCGAACAGGGATCCACGAGCAGTACTTC. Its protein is CASSRSRTGIHEQYF.

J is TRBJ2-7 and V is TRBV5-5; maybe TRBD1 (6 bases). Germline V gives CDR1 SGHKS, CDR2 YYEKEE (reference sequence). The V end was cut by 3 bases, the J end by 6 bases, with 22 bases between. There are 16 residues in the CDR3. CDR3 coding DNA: TGTGCCAGCAGCTATAGCGATCCCCAGGGGATACGCGAGCAGTACTTC. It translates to CASSYSDPQGIREQYF. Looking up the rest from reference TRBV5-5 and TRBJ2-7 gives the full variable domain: DAGVTQSPTHLIKTRGQQVTLRCSPISGHKSVSWYQQVLGQGPQFIFQYYEKEERGRGNFPDRFSARQFPNYSSELNVNALLLGDSALYLCASSYSDPQGIREQYFGPGTRLTVT.

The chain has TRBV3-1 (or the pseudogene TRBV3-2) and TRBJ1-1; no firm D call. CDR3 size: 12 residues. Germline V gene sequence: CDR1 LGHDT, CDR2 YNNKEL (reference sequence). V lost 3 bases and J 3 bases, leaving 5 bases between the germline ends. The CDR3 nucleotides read TGTGCCAGCAGCCAGGAGCACACTGAAGCTTTCTTT. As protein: CASSQEHTEAFF.

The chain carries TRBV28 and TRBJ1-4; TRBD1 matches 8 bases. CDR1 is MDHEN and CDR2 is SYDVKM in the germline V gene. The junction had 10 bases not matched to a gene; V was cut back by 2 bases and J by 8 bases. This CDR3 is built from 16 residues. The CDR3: CASSLETGTGREKLFF. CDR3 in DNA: TGTGCCAGCAGTTTAGAGACCGGGACAGGTCGCGAAAAACTGTTTTTT. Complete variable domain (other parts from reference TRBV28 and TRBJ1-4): DVKVTQSSRYLVKRTGEKVFLECVQDMDHENMFWYRQDPGLGLRLIYFSYDVKMKEKGDIPEGYSVSREKKERFSLILESASTNQTSMYLCASSLETGTGREKLFFGSGTQLSVL.

CDR3 region: CASSFSDSNQPQHF. CDR3 in DNA: TGTGCCAGCAGCTTCTCAGATAGCAATCAGCCCCAGCATTTT. The rearrangement uses TRBV7-9 and TRBJ1-5, with D unresolved. Trimming took off 3 bases at V and 0 bases at J, with 6 bases between the two ends. The CDR3 runs 14 residues. The germline CDR1 and CDR2 sequences are SEHNR and FQNEAQ (reference sequence).